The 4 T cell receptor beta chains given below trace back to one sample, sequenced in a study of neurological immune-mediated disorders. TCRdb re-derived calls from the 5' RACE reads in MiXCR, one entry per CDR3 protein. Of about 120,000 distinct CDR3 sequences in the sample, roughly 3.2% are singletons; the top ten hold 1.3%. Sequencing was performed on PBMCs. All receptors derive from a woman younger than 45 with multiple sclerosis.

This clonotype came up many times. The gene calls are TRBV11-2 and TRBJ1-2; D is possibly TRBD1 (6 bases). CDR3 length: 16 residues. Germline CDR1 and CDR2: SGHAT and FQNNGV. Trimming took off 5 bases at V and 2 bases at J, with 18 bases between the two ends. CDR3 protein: CASSPTAGAANYGYTF. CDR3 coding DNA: TGTGCCAGCAGCCCAACCGCGGGGGCCGCAAACTATGGCTACACCTTC.

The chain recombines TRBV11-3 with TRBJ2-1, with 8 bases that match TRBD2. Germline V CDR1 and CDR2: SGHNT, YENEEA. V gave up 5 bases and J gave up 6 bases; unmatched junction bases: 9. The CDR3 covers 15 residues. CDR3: CASSTGLASRNEQFF. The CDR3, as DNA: TGTGCCAGCAGCACCGGACTAGCCAGTCGCAATGAGCAGTTCTTC. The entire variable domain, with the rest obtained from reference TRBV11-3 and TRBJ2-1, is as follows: EAGVVQSPRYKIIEKKQPVAFWCNPISGHNTLYWYLQNLGQGPELLIRYENEEAVDDSQLPKDRFSAERLKGVDSTLKIQPAELGDSAVYLCASSTGLASRNEQFFGPGTRLTVL.

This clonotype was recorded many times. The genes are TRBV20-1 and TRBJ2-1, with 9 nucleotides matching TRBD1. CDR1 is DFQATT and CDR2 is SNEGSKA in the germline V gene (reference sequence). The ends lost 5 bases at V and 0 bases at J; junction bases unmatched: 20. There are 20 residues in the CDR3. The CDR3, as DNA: TGCAGTGCTGACCCCTATACGGGACAGGGCCCTACGAGCTCCTACAATGAGCAGTTCTTC. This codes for CSADPYTGQGPTSSYNEQFF.

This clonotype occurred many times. CDR3 in DNA: TGCAGTGCCCAACGGTCCTACGAGCAGTACTTC. Translating it yields CSAQRSYEQYF. This sequence joins TRBV20-1 and TRBJ2-7; no reliable D call. The CDR3 is 11 residues long. Trimming took 6 bases from V and 1 from J, leaving 7 bases between them. The germline V gene encodes CDR1 DFQATT and CDR2 SNEGSKA (reference sequence).